These 12 T cell receptor beta chains share one sample of origin, sequenced in a study of T cell responses to AZD1222 COVID-19 vaccine. This table comes from immunoSEQ multiplex PCR, and its TCRdb copy is limited to in-frame clones, with some not included. The data show under 150,000 clones, roughly 93% seen once. The source material was peripheral blood, sampled on day 0 of AZD1222 vaccination. The receptors come from an adult in good health.

The chain couples TRBV10-3 to TRBJ1-2; D is unresolved. This CDR3 has 12 residues. V was cut by 4 bases and J by 6 bases, with 9 bases left in between. Per the germline V gene, CDR1 is ENHRY and CDR2 is SYGVKD. The CDR3 loop is CAISGRSDGYTF. The CDR3 nucleotides are TGTGCCATCAGTGGACGCAGCGATGGCTACACCTTC.

The chain combines TRBV27 with TRBJ1-6; weak D call: TRBD1 (6 bases). The CDR3 covers 17 residues. Looked up from germline, CDR1 is MNHEY and CDR2 is SMNVEV (reference sequence). V lost 4 bases to trimming and J lost 7 bases, with 20 bases between them. The CDR3 loop reads CASSSILNTGTNSPLHF. DNA for the CDR3: TGTGCCAGCAGTTCCATCCTGAATACAGGGACAAATTCACCCCTCCACTTT.

This rearrangement joins TRBV11-2 to TRBJ1-4; 12 bases agree with TRBD1. The CDR3 runs to 17 residues. The germline V gene encodes CDR1 SGHAT and CDR2 FQNNGV. The trim removed 4 bases at V and 7 bases at J, leaving 10 bases unmatched. This CDR3 reads CASSSAPGTGGFEKLFF. In DNA form, the CDR3 reads TGTGCCAGCAGCTCGGCTCCCGGGACAGGGGGCTTTGAAAAACTGTTTTTT.

The chain employs TRBV27 and TRBJ1-5; 8 bases match TRBD1. The CDR3 covers 16 residues. The J segment lost 3 bases and the V segment lost 2 bases, leaving 6 bases of the junction unmatched. Per germline, CDR1 MNHEY and CDR2 SMNVEV (reference sequence). The CDR3 sequence is CASSLAATGDNQPQHF. CDR3 DNA sequence: TGTGCCAGCAGTTTAGCGGCGACAGGGGACAATCAGCCCCAGCATTTT.

This clone was recorded once. The chain links TRBV6-5 to TRBJ2-7, with TRBD1 matching 7 bases. Germline V gene data show CDR1 as MNHEY and CDR2 as SVGAGI. Germline trimming cut 2 bases from V and 3 bases from J; bases unmatched to any gene: 4. CDR3 length: 14 residues. The CDR3 here is CASSYGDRFYEQYF. The CDR3 bases are TGTGCCAGCAGTTACGGGGACAGATTCTACGAGCAGTACTTC.

The genes are TRBV29-1 and TRBJ1-1, with a tentative D call TRBD1 (5 bases). The length of the CDR3 is 13 residues. The V end was cut by 7 bases, the J end by 5 bases, with 17 bases between. In germline, CDR1 is SQVTM, CDR2 ANQGSEA. The DNA for the CDR3 is TGCAGCGCGGGCGGGGGTATTGGTACTGAAGCTTTCTTT. This translates into CSAGGGIGTEAFF. Based on the CDR3 plus reference TRBV29-1 and TRBJ1-1, the full variable domain is SAVISQKPSRDICQRGTSLTIQCQVDSQVTMMFWYRQQPGQSLTLIATANQGSEATYESGFVIDKFPISRPNLTFSTLTVSNMSPEDSSIYLCSAGGGIGTEAFFGQGTRLTVV.

The chain carries TRBV7-2 and TRBJ2-7; possible D gene TRBD2, 6 bases. The germline gives CDR1 SGHTA, CDR2 FQGNSA. The CDR3 sequence is 16 residues long. The V gene lost 3 bases and the J gene lost 0 bases, with 15 bases spanning the gap. This CDR3 is CASSLGGGRSSYEQYF. The CDR3 DNA sequence: TGTGCCAGCAGCTTGGGAGGTGGGAGGAGCTCCTACGAGCAGTACTTC.

The V and J genes are TRBV5-1 and TRBJ1-3, with unresolved D. Per germline, CDR1 SGHRS and CDR2 YFSETQ. This CDR3 has 13 residues. V lost 0 bases to trimming and J lost 7 bases, with 8 bases between them. CDR3 in amino acids: CASSLEGRNTIYF. CDR3 DNA: TGCGCCAGCAGCTTGGAGGGAAGGAACACCATATATTTT.

The V gene is TRBV29-1, the J gene TRBJ1-2; 9 bases line up with TRBD1. V trimming: 7 bases; J trimming: 6 bases; junction bases outside the gene matches: 12. CDR1 SQVTM and CDR2 ANQGSEA come from the germline V gene. This CDR3 is 14 amino acids long. The CDR3 protein is CSARPGTGLNGYTF. CDR3 sequence (DNA): TGCAGCGCGAGGCCCGGGACAGGGTTAAATGGCTACACCTTC.

The rearrangement uses TRBV28 and TRBJ2-7; TRBD1 is a possible D gene (5 bases). Germline-derived CDR1 and CDR2 are MDHEN and SYDVKM. V lost 4 bases and J lost 0, with 19 bases in between. CDR3 length equals 17 residues. The CDR3 nucleotides read TGTGCCAGCAGTTCCAAGACAGTTCTAGAATTCTCCTACGAGCAGTACTTC. Translation gives CASSSKTVLEFSYEQYF.

This clone appeared a single time. This chain uses TRBV19 with TRBJ1-5; TRBD1 matches at 10 bases. The CDR3 consists of 16 residues. In germline, CDR1 is LNHDA, CDR2 SQIVND (reference sequence). With V trimmed by 0 bases and J by 4 bases, 3 bases remained unmatched. The CDR3 DNA reads TGTGCCAGTAGTATAGAACGACAGGGGGCGAATCAGCCCCAGCATTTT. Translation gives CASSIERQGANQPQHF.

V and J are TRBV1 and TRBJ1-1; TRBD1, the D gene given by the table, was not confirmed from the DNA. TRBV1 represents a pseudogene. The CDR3 extends over 17 amino acids. Here the CDR3 reads CTSSQTDRSDRLDEAFF. The CDR3 DNA reads as TGCACCAGCAGCCAAACTGACAGGAGTGATCGATTAGATGAAGCTTTCTTT.